The entry that follows covers one TCR beta chain sequence. There are many counts of this clonotype. The clone's antigen remains unknown. The input lacks base qualities; no much larger clone sits a single base away. The V and J ends are trimmed by 5 bases and 0 bases, leaving 11 bases between them. The CDR3, cysteine through phenylalanine, is 15 amino acids long. The sequence is cut down to CDR3 DNA, 45 bases in frame from base 1. Per the germline V gene, SNHLY is the CDR1 and FYNNEI is the CDR2. TCR cDNA was made using 5'RACE template switching, a step that added a universal primer site and unique molecular identifiers. Priming of cDNA synthesis was performed from both the TCR alpha and TCR beta constant segments. Libraries were amplified in two PCR steps, with sample barcodes and sequencing adapters added in the second step. Sequencing of libraries was performed on Illumina HiSeq 2500 (2x100 bp) or NovaSeq (2x150 bp). The authors processed their data as follows. Demultiplexing of reads and collapsing into UMI consensus sequences were performed with MIGEC, and V(D)J alignment was carried out with MiXCR. Clonotypes responding to the vaccine were identified with edgeR on replicate PBMC samples, with the criteria of FDR below 0.01 and a log2 fold change above 5 up to day 15. Each bulk clonotype was labeled CD4 or CD8 based on which sequenced repertoire, CD4 or CD8, contained the clonotype at higher abundance. TCRdb ran its own pipeline on the public reads, namely fastp trimming at Q25 and MiXCR clone calling, and kept in-frame beta chains. When rows share a CDR3 protein, they turn into one entry using the most common DNA and genes. V and J calls and clone size were set by TCRdb, not the authors. For this sample there are approximately 300,000 distinct CDR3 sequences; approximately 7% appear just once. The leading ten clones occupy over 15% of the sample.

This specimen belongs to a study of T cells after yellow fever vaccination (dated by TCRdb to between 2017 and 2020). Regarding the study in general: The SMART-Seq v4 Ultra Low Input RNA kit was used to prepare libraries from fractions with low cell numbers. Two healthy male donors, one aged 18 to 30 and one aged 30 to 40 years, were included in the cohort. Blood was drawn at multiple timepoints before and after primary and secondary immunization, with bulk PBMC replicates and cell subsets isolated. To track T-cell clones before and after primary and booster YFV17D yellow fever vaccination, bulk TCR alpha and beta repertoires were sequenced longitudinally. General study outcomes and caveats: Computational filtering was needed because FACS-sorted repertoires could contain abundant contaminating clonotypes from the bulk population. Because the study included only two donors, the extent to which the findings can be generalized is limited. Compared with the primary T-cell response, the secondary T-cell response was weaker but faster, peaking on day 5 rather than day 15. A small share of clonotypes was detected in both CD4 and CD8 compartments, with the overlap likely arising from convergent recombination. Most clones expanded after primary vaccination were re-detected after the booster (just under 97% of CD4 and about nine tenths of CD8), suggesting broad memory maintenance.

The treatment or condition tag for this specimen amounts to: live attenuated yellow fever vaccine strain. At every blood-draw timepoint, two biological replicates of bulk PBMCs were collected. PBMCs were isolated from peripheral blood using a standard Ficoll-Paque protocol. RNA was extracted with TriZol from bulk PBMCs, CD4 and CD8 fractions, and dextramer-positive and dextramer-negative fractions. This sequence was found in a man aged 18 to 30 who received the YFV17D yellow fever vaccine. The material was PBMCs, obtained about 49 days after the first yellow fever vaccination. The sequence links TRBV2 to TRBJ1-3; the D gene identity is not certain. The CDR3 region has the sequence CASSLTDFSGNTIYF. The sequenced DNA is TGTGCCAGCAGTCTTACAGATTTCTCTGGAAACACCATATATTTT.